A selection of T cell receptor beta chains follows, all from one sample in a study of blood T cell repertoires in COVID-19. Assay: immunoSEQ multiplex PCR; the TCRdb copy retains only in-frame clones and omits some. The data show more than 60,000 clones, about 90% seen once. What was sequenced was peripheral blood. These receptors originate from a human donor in a cohort sampled during active COVID-19. The CDR3 runs from the conserved cysteine through the conserved F or W. D genes are given only for firm matches. Not every row has a clone size; where given, it reads once, few, many or a size class.

>TRBD1|.|15|TRBJ2-1|TRBV11-2
CASSFSDRRHNEQFF
TGTGCCAGCAGCTTCTCGGACAGGCGCCACAATGAGCAGTTCTTC
>TRBD1|.|18|TRBJ1-2|TRBV7-9
CASSSTLGQDRFNYGYTF
TGTGCCAGCAGCTCAACCCTGGGACAGGACCGATTTAACTATGGCTACACCTTC
>.|.|16|TRBJ1-2|TRBV30
CAWRRPGSGAGYGYTF
TGTGCCTGGAGAAGGCCGGGATCAGGGGCAGGATATGGCTACACCTTC
>TRBD2|.|16|TRBJ2-1|TRBV29-1
CSVEVFGTSGYNEQFF
TGCAGCGTTGAAGTTTTCGGGACTAGCGGTTACAATGAGCAGTTCTTC
>.|.|14|TRBJ1-2|TRBV6-2/TRBV6-3
CASSPYRANYGYTF
TGTGCCAGCAGTCCGTACAGAGCTAACTATGGCTACACCTTC
>.|.|13|TRBJ2-7|TRBV5-1
CASSLDPSGEQYF
TGCGCCAGCAGCTTGGATCCCTCGGGAGAGCAGTACTTC
>TRBD1|once|12|TRBJ2-7|TRBV19
CASRDRGHEQYF
TGTGCCAGTAGGGACAGGGGGCACGAGCAGTACTTC
>.|.|13|TRBJ1-4|TRBV9
CASSAGPGGKLFF
TGTGCCAGCAGCGCCGGGCCCGGCGGGAAACTGTTTTTT
>.|.|13|TRBJ2-1|TRBV5-5
CASSLTGVYEQFF
TGTGCCAGCAGTTTGACAGGTGTGTATGAGCAGTTCTTC
>TRBD2|once|16|TRBJ2-1|TRBV27
CATRSGTSETYNEQFF
TGTGCCACCCGATCCGGGACTAGCGAGACCTACAATGAGCAGTTCTTC
>TRBD2|.|13|TRBJ2-7|TRBV7-3
CASRLSGGHEQYF
TGTGCCAGCCGACTTTCGGGGGGGCACGAGCAGTACTTC
>TRBD2|.|16|TRBJ2-7|TRBV6-1
CASSESPSGGTYEQYF
TGTGCCAGCAGTGAGAGTCCAAGCGGGGGGACCTACGAGCAGTACTTC
>TRBD1|once|13|TRBJ2-7|TRBV12-3/TRBV12-4
CASRPGGINEQYF
TGTGCCAGCAGGCCAGGGGGCATCAACGAGCAGTACTTC
>.|.|15|TRBJ2-1|TRBV5-1
CASSLDSNSYNEQFF
TGCGCCAGCAGCTTGGACAGCAACTCCTACAATGAGCAGTTCTTC
>TRBD2|.|13|TRBJ2-3|TRBV29-1
CSFRGVGTDTQYF
TGCAGCTTCCGGGGGGTGGGCACAGATACGCAGTATTTT
>TRBD1|.|15|TRBJ2-3|TRBV19
CASSNDRVRTDTQYF
TGTGCCAGTAGTAACGACAGGGTTCGCACAGATACGCAGTATTTT
>TRBD1|.|16|TRBJ2-7|TRBV5-8
CASSLAGTENFYEQYF
TGTGCCAGCAGCTTGGCCGGGACAGAAAATTTCTACGAGCAGTACTTC
>.|once|14|TRBJ1-3|TRBV25-1
CASSVGQGLYTIYF
TGTGCCAGCAGTGTAGGGCAGGGCTTATACACCATATATTTT
>TRBD2|.|15|TRBJ2-3|TRBV5-4
CASTSAGGLTDTQYF
TGTGCCAGCACCTCAGCGGGGGGCCTCACAGATACGCAGTATTTT
>TRBD1|.|14|TRBJ2-7|TRBV5-5
CASSWRQGADEQYF
TGTGCCAGCAGCTGGAGACAGGGGGCGGACGAGCAGTACTTC
>.|.|12|TRBJ1-1|TRBV12-3/TRBV12-4
CASSPQDREAFF
TGTGCCAGCAGTCCTCAAGACAGAGAAGCTTTCTTT
>TRBD2|.|14|TRBJ2-3|TRBV6-2/TRBV6-3
CASSYYAQRGTQYF
TGTGCCAGCAGTTACTACGCCCAGCGGGGCACGCAGTATTTT
>.|.|15|TRBJ1-2|TRBV6-5
CASSYSTGGGWGYTF
TGTGCCAGCAGTTACTCGACAGGTGGGGGATGGGGCTACACCTTC
>.|.|16|TRBJ1-3|TRBV4-3
CASSQGTAGVGNTIYF
TGCGCCAGCAGCCAAGGGACCGCGGGCGTGGGAAACACCATATATTTT
>.|.|15|TRBJ2-1|TRBV18
CASSPQARGSNEQFF
TGTGCCAGCTCACCACAGGCCCGGGGATCAAACGAGCAGTTCTTC
>TRBD2|.|15|TRBJ2-5|TRBV12-5
CASGLLGSGGETQYF
TGTGCTAGTGGTTTGTTAGGTAGCGGGGGTGAGACCCAGTACTTC
>TRBD1|.|15|TRBJ1-4|TRBV5-1
CASSFGQGINEKLFF
TGCGCCAGCAGCTTTGGACAGGGGATTAATGAAAAACTGTTTTTT
>.|.|15|TRBJ1-2|TRBV7-2
CASSSGGGLEYGYTF
TGTGCCAGCAGCTCGGGAGGTGGTTTGGAGTATGGCTACACCTTC
>.|.|11|TRBJ2-5|TRBV20-1
CSARARETQYF
TGCAGTGCTAGAGCCAGAGAGACCCAGTACTTC
>.|.|13|TRBJ2-2|TRBV12-5
CASGLWATGELFF
TGTGCTAGTGGTTTGTGGGCCACCGGGGAGCTGTTTTTT
>TRBD1|once|16|TRBJ2-3|TRBV18
CASSPGTGRGTDTQYF
TGTGCCAGCTCACCAGGGACAGGGAGAGGCACAGATACGCAGTATTTT
>.|.|13|TRBJ2-2|TRBV9
CASSPMRTGELFF
TGTGCCAGCAGCCCAATGAGGACAGGGGAGCTGTTTTTT
>.|.|15|TRBJ1-5|TRBV4-2
CASSQRPGVDQPQHF
TGTGCCAGCAGCCAGAGACCCGGGGTGGATCAGCCCCAGCATTTT
>.|.|16|TRBJ2-3|TRBV4-2
CASSQVLAEGTDTQYF
TGTGCCAGCAGCCAAGTTTTAGCGGAGGGGACAGATACGCAGTATTTT
>TRBD2|.|15|TRBJ2-1|TRBV4-2
CASSQRGYPYNEQFF
TGTGCCAGCAGCCAGCGGGGGTATCCGTACAATGAGCAGTTCTTC
>.|.|14|TRBJ1-1|TRBV28
CASSLWGQRTEAFF
TGTGCCAGCAGTTTGTGGGGGCAGCGGACTGAAGCTTTCTTT
>TRBD2|once|16|TRBJ2-3|TRBV9
CASSVGRSGGADTQYF
TGTGCCAGCAGCGTAGGACGTAGCGGGGGGGCAGATACGCAGTATTTT
>.|once|15|TRBJ1-4|TRBV28
CASTPPSATNEKLFF
TGTGCCAGCACCCCGCCTAGTGCAACTAATGAAAAACTGTTTTTT
>TRBD1|.|15|TRBJ2-3|TRBV19
CASSTGTAFTDTQYF
TGTGCCAGTAGCACCGGGACAGCCTTCACAGATACGCAGTATTTT
>.|.|16|TRBJ2-7|TRBV7-6
CASSSPGRGIGGEQYF
TGTGCCAGCAGCTCACCGGGACGCGGAATCGGGGGCGAGCAGTACTTC
>TRBD2|.|18|TRBJ2-5|TRBV7-2
CASSLVTSGGAGDETQYF
TGTGCCAGCAGCTTAGTGACTAGCGGGGGGGCCGGAGATGAGACCCAGTACTTC
>.|.|13|TRBJ2-1|TRBV29-1
CSVGGRIYNEQFF
TGCAGCGTTGGGGGCAGAATTTACAATGAGCAGTTCTTC
>.|.|16|TRBJ2-6|TRBV4-2
CASSQVLSSGANVLTF
TGTGCCAGCAGCCAGGTTCTAAGCTCTGGGGCCAACGTCCTGACTTTC
>.|.|11|TRBJ2-5|TRBV11-2
CASRSQETQYF
TGTGCCAGCAGATCTCAAGAGACCCAGTACTTC
>.|.|14|TRBJ2-3|TRBV6-5
CASYLGQNTDTQYF
TGTGCCAGCTACCTTGGGCAGAACACAGATACGCAGTATTTT
>.|.|15|TRBJ1-1|TRBV14
CASSQGQQGNTEAFF
TGTGCCAGCAGCCAAGGTCAACAGGGGAACACTGAAGCTTTCTTT
>TRBD1|.|16|TRBJ2-2|TRBV7-3
CASSLQGQAYTGELFF
TGTGCCAGCAGCTTGCAGGGACAGGCTTACACCGGGGAGCTGTTTTTT
>.|.|14|TRBJ1-2|TRBV18
CASSPGRGEYGYTF
TGTGCCAGCTCCCCCGGCAGGGGTGAGTATGGCTACACCTTC
>.|.|15|TRBJ2-7|TRBV6-5
CASSRGDILIYEQYF
TGTGCCAGCAGTCGAGGGGACATCTTAATTTACGAGCAGTACTTC
>.|.|14|TRBJ2-7|TRBV6-5
CASSYVGVPYEQYF
TGTGCCAGCAGTTACGTCGGGGTACCCTACGAGCAGTACTTC